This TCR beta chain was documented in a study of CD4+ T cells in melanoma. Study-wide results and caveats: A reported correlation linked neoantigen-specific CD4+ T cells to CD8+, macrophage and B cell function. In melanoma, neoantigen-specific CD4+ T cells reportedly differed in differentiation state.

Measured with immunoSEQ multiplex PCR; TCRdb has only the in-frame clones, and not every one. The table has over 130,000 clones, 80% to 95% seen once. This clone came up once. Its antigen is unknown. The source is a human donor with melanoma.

CDR3 residues: CASSDGTEAFF. The CDR3 bases are TGTGCCAGCAGCGACGGCACTGAAGCTTTCTTT. The rearrangement links TRBV7-3 to TRBJ1-1; D is undetermined. Germline lookup yields CDR1 SGHTA and CDR2 FQGTGA. The CDR3 sequence is 11 residues long. Deletions cut 5 bases from V and 4 bases from J, with 5 bases between.